Below, 27 T cell receptor beta chains from the same sample are listed, as sequenced in a study of blood T cell repertoires in COVID-19. Only in-frame clones appear in the TCRdb table, and some are missing; sequencing was by immunoSEQ multiplex PCR. In the table there are around 170,000 clones, about nine tenths of which are singletons. Sequenced: PBMCs or T cells enriched from blood (not recorded which). The receptors come from a woman aged 18-29 years who had recovered from COVID-19.

The gene calls are TRBV2 and TRBJ2-7; TRBD1 agrees at 7 bases. V shed 7 bases and J 3 bases; nucleotides not matched to a gene: 3. CDR1 is SNHLY, CDR2 FYNNEI, per germline. The CDR3 contains 12 residues. Written as DNA, the CDR3 is TGTGCCAGCAACGGGGACAGCTACGAGCAGTACTTC. Its protein product is CASNGDSYEQYF.

The rearrangement links TRBV27 to TRBJ2-2; 9 nucleotides agree with TRBD1. The CDR3 sequence is 17 residues long. V lost 5 bases and J lost 1; bases outside the gene matches: 8. Germline V CDR1 and CDR2: MNHEY, SMNVEV (reference sequence). This chain's CDR3 is CASSLPTGQGNTGELFF. The CDR3 DNA reads as TGTGCCAGCAGTCTACCGACGGGACAGGGGAACACCGGGGAGCTGTTTTTT.

The chain employs TRBV10-2 and TRBJ1-1; 7 positions match TRBD1. The CDR3 covers 14 residues. The ends lost 4 bases at V and 8 bases at J; junction bases unmatched: 10. Per germline, CDR1 WSHSY and CDR2 SAAADI. The CDR3 sequence is CASSVSGTAPEAFF. Written as DNA, the CDR3 is TGCGCCAGCAGTGTGTCGGGGACAGCTCCGGAAGCTTTCTTT.

The rearrangement joins TRBV4-1 to TRBJ2-7; 7 bases are a match to TRBD2. The V and J ends lost 0 bases and 6 bases, in that order; junction bases with no gene match: 11. Germline assignment: CDR1 MGHRA and CDR2 YSYEKL. The CDR3 sequence is 16 residues long. This CDR3 reads CASSQDPSGAAGEQYF. The CDR3 DNA follows: TGCGCCAGCAGCCAAGATCCTAGCGGAGCTGCCGGCGAGCAGTACTTC.

The chain carries TRBV19 and TRBJ2-2; possibly TRBD2 for D (6 bases). The CDR3 extends over 14 amino acids. From germline, CDR1 is LNHDA and CDR2 SQIVND (reference sequence). The V gene lost 4 bases and the J gene lost 5 bases, with 11 bases spanning the gap. Here the CDR3 reads CASSRGRGTGELFF. CDR3 coding DNA: TGTGCCAGTAGTAGGGGACGGGGGACCGGGGAGCTGTTTTTT.

The V and J genes are TRBV28 and TRBJ2-5; D possibly corresponds to TRBD1 (5 bases). The CDR3 spans 15 residues. V lost 4 bases to trimming and J lost 1 base, with 13 bases between them. Germline CDR1 reads MDHEN; CDR2 reads SYDVKM. The CDR3, as DNA: TGTGCCAGCAGTTACCGACAGCCCCGCCAAGAGACCCAGTACTTC. It encodes CASSYRQPRQETQYF.

V gene TRBV27 combines with J gene TRBJ1-1, with 8 bases fitting TRBD1. Germline V gene sequence: CDR1 MNHEY, CDR2 SMNVEV (reference sequence). The trim removed 4 bases at V and 5 bases at J, leaving 6 bases unmatched. The CDR3 contains 14 residues. The CDR3: CASSSSRGPTEAFF. CDR3 nucleotide sequence: TGTGCCAGCAGTTCCAGCAGGGGGCCAACTGAAGCTTTCTTT.

This rearrangement joins TRBV10-3 to TRBJ1-2; D perhaps matches TRBD1 (5 bases). This CDR3 spans 13 amino acids. V lost 8 bases to trimming and J lost 10 bases, with 20 bases between them. Germline CDR1 is ENHRY and CDR2 is SYGVKD. In DNA, the CDR3 is TGTGCCATCCTAAGACAGCCGTCAACTCCCTACACCTTC. It is translated as CAILRQPSTPYTF.

This chain uses TRBV11-2 with TRBJ1-2; no reliable D call. Trimming shortened V by 1 base and J by 4 bases, and 4 bases separated the two germline ends. The CDR3 has 12 residues. The germline V gene has CDR1 SGHAT and CDR2 FQNNGV. This chain's CDR3 is CASSLVGYGYTF. The CDR3 DNA reads as TGTGCCAGCAGCTTAGTCGGCTATGGCTACACCTTC. Looking up the rest from reference TRBV11-2 and TRBJ1-2 gives the full variable domain: EAGVAQSPRYKIIEKRQSVAFWCNPISGHATLYWYQQILGQGPKLLIQFQNNGVVDDSQLPKDRFSAERLKGVDSTLKIQPAKLEDSAVYLCASSLVGYGYTFGSGTRLTVV.

The rearrangement links TRBV5-4 to TRBJ1-1; D is unclear. V was shortened by 0 bases and J by 4 bases, with 13 bases between the two germline ends. The CDR3 runs 15 residues. CDR1 SGHNT and CDR2 YYREEE come from the germline V gene (reference sequence). Here the CDR3 DNA reads TGTGCCAGCAGCTTGGGCGGTCCAGCGGGCACTGAAGCTTTCTTT. Encoded protein: CASSLGGPAGTEAFF.

The J gene is TRBJ2-1, the V gene TRBV12-5; perhaps TRBD2 as D (5 bases). Germline V gene sequence: CDR1 LGHNT, CDR2 FRNRAP. Trimming pared 7 bases from V and 0 bases from J, leaving 25 bases between. This CDR3 region has 19 residues. CDR3 residues: CASANALRTATSSYNEQFF. CDR3 DNA sequence: TGTGCTAGTGCCAATGCCCTGCGAACGGCAACTAGCTCCTACAATGAGCAGTTCTTC.

V gene TRBV19 combines with J gene TRBJ1-5; 7 nucleotides agree with TRBD1. V lost 5 bases and J lost 6; bases outside the gene matches: 10. Germline V gives CDR1 LNHDA, CDR2 SQIVND (reference sequence). The CDR3 covers 15 residues. CDR3 sequence reads: CASSRTGEFGQPQHF. The CDR3 DNA sequence: TGTGCCAGTAGTCGCACAGGGGAATTCGGTCAGCCCCAGCATTTT.

V gene TRBV20-1 combines with J gene TRBJ1-1; 7 bases fit TRBD1. Germline-derived CDR1 and CDR2 are DFQATT and SNEGSKA (reference sequence). There are 11 residues in the CDR3. CDR3 sequence reads: CEGARNTEAFF. The CDR3 nucleotides read TGCGAGGGGGCGAGAAATACTGAAGCTTTCTTT.

The J gene is TRBJ1-5, the V gene TRBV7-8; the D is unclear. This CDR3 contains 14 residues. Trimming pared 4 bases from V and 1 base from J, leaving 8 bases between. CDR1 is SGHVS and CDR2 is FQNEAQ in the germline V gene. CDR3 sequence: CASSSQSSNQPQHF. In DNA, the CDR3 is TGTGCCAGCAGCTCACAGTCGAGCAATCAGCCCCAGCATTTT.

V gene TRBV18 combines with J gene TRBJ2-4; 15 bases align to TRBD2. The CDR3 covers 16 residues. CDR1 and CDR2 from the germline V gene are KGHSH and LQKENI. V shed 3 bases and J 5 bases; nucleotides not matched to a gene: 2. The CDR3 is CASSPGLAGGENIQYF. CDR3 bases: TGTGCCAGCTCACCGGGACTAGCGGGAGGTGAAAACATTCAGTACTTC.

This CDR3 is CASSWSMTRDEQYF. The CDR3 bases are TGCGCCAGCAGCTGGAGTATGACCCGGGACGAGCAGTACTTC. The chain recombines TRBV5-1 with TRBJ2-7; D unresolved. Germline V gene data show CDR1 as SGHRS and CDR2 as YFSETQ. Trimming removed 3 bases from V and 5 bases from J, with 15 bases in between. This CDR3 has 14 residues.

The J gene is TRBJ1-3, the V gene TRBV6-1; D not resolved. Germline V gives CDR1 MNHNS, CDR2 SASEGT. The V gene lost 4 bases and the J gene lost 4 bases, with 17 bases spanning the gap. The CDR3 spans 16 residues. CDR3 protein: CASSGLLGQRGNTIYF. In DNA form, the CDR3 reads TGTGCCAGCAGTGGCCTGTTGGGCCAGAGAGGAAACACCATATATTTT.

This clone showed up just a few times. This rearrangement joins TRBV6-4 to TRBJ1-5, with D hard to call. The CDR3 extends over 13 amino acids. The germline V gene has CDR1 MRHNA and CDR2 SNTAGT. V was cut by 8 bases and J by 4 bases, with 12 bases left in between. The chain's CDR3 is CASSAGANQPQHF. As DNA, the CDR3 is TGTGCCAGCTCCGCGGGAGCGAATCAGCCCCAGCATTTT.

This rearrangement joins TRBV28 to TRBJ1-1; no reliable D call. The CDR3 is 15 residues long. The V end lost 0 bases, the J end lost 0 bases, and 8 bases lay between the germline ends. Germline V gives CDR1 MDHEN, CDR2 SYDVKM. The CDR3, as DNA: TGTGCCAGCAGTTTATGGGGCCTCTTGAACACTGAAGCTTTCTTT. As protein: CASSLWGLLNTEAFF.

This chain uses TRBV19 with TRBJ2-3, with TRBD1 matching over 9 bases. The CDR3 extends over 14 amino acids. From germline, CDR1 is LNHDA and CDR2 SQIVND (reference sequence). Trimming at V came to 6 bases and at J to 9 bases, leaving 10 bases not matched to a gene. In DNA, the CDR3 is TGTGCCAGTAGCGGACAGGGGATTGTACACACGCAGTATTTT. The encoded protein is CASSGQGIVHTQYF. Filled out from reference TRBV19 and TRBJ2-3, the complete variable domain reads DGGITQSPKYLFRKEGQNVTLSCEQNLNHDAMYWYRQDPGQGLRLIYYSQIVNDFQKGDIAEGYSVSREKKESFPLTVTSAQKNPTAFYLCASSGQGIVHTQYFGPGTRLTVL.

The chain links TRBV7-2 to TRBJ2-7; 8 bases fit TRBD1. Germline assignment: CDR1 SGHTA and CDR2 FQGNSA. The CDR3 contains 13 residues. V trimming: 5 bases; J trimming: 3 bases; junction bases outside the gene matches: 3. The CDR3 is CASSADRGYEQYF. In DNA, the CDR3 is TGTGCCAGCAGCGCCGACAGGGGCTACGAGCAGTACTTC. Variable domain in full (rest from reference TRBV7-2 and TRBJ2-7): GAGVSQSPSNKVTEKGKDVELRCDPISGHTALYWYRQSLGQGLEFLIYFQGNSAPDKSGLPSDRFSAERTGGSVSTLTIQRTQQEDSAVYLCASSADRGYEQYFGPGTRLTVT.

This clone occurred many times. V usage is TRBV4-2 and J usage is TRBJ1-4, with 8 bases aligning to TRBD1. Germline V gives CDR1 LGHNA, CDR2 YNFKEQ. This CDR3 has 15 residues. With 4 bases clipped from V and 2 bases from J, the junction kept 3 bases outside the gene matches. The CDR3 loop is CASSRRQGTNEKLFF. The CDR3 DNA follows: TGTGCCAGCAGCCGCAGACAGGGGACTAATGAAAAACTGTTTTTT.

The chain combines TRBV7-9 with TRBJ1-4; 9 nucleotides agree with TRBD1. V dropped 2 bases and J dropped 6; count of bases not matched to a gene: 4. The CDR3 covers 15 residues. Per the germline V gene, CDR1 is SEHNR and CDR2 is FQNEAQ (reference sequence). The CDR3 region is CASSLMGQGDEKLFF. In nucleotides, the CDR3 is TGTGCCAGCAGCTTAATGGGACAGGGCGATGAAAAACTGTTTTTT.

The chain combines TRBV27 with TRBJ1-6; 7 bases fit TRBD1. The CDR3 runs 14 residues. The J segment lost 7 bases and the V segment lost 8 bases, leaving 8 bases of the junction unmatched. Germline V gives CDR1 MNHEY, CDR2 SMNVEV (reference sequence). The CDR3 loop is CASQGVTGNSPLHF. CDR3 in DNA: TGTGCCAGCCAGGGGGTGACAGGCAATTCACCCCTCCACTTT.

V usage is TRBV28 and J usage is TRBJ1-2; TRBD1 matches 10 bases. CDR3 length: 14 residues. Germline V gene data show CDR1 as MDHEN and CDR2 as SYDVKM. V lost 4 bases, J lost 2 bases, and 1 base stayed unmatched. The CDR3 here is CASSWTGGNYGYTF. As DNA, the CDR3 is TGTGCCAGCAGTTGGACAGGGGGAAACTATGGCTACACCTTC.

The V call is TRBV6-5, the J call TRBJ2-7, with D maybe TRBD2 (5 bases). This CDR3 comprises 13 residues. Germline V gene data show CDR1 as MNHEY and CDR2 as SVGAGI. Trimming took 10 bases from V and 1 from J, leaving 14 bases between them. The CDR3 loop reads CATHKPGSYEQYF. The DNA for the CDR3 is TGTGCCACCCACAAGCCGGGATCCTACGAGCAGTACTTC.

The chain carries TRBV7-9 and TRBJ1-2, with 10 positions matching TRBD1. The CDR3 is made up of 14 amino acids. J lost 7 bases, V lost 5 bases, and 7 bases had no gene match. CDR1 and CDR2 from the germline V gene are SEHNR and FQNEAQ (reference sequence). CDR3 DNA: TGTGCCAGCAGCCCGGGACAGGGGTCGGGTGGCTACACCTTC. Its translation is CASSPGQGSGGYTF.